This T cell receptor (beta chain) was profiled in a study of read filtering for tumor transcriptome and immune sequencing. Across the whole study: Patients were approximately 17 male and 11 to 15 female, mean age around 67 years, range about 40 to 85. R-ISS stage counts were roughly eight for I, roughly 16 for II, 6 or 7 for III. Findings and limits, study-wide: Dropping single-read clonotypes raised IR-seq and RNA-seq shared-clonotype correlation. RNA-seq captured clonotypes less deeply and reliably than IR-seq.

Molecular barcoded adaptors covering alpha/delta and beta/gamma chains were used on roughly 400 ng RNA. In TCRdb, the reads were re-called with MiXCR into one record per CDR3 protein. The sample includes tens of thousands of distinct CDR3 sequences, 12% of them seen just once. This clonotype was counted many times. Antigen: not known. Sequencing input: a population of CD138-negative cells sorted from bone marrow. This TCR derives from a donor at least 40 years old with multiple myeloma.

For the CDR3, the DNA is TGCAGTGCCGAGAGGAAAGAGACCCAGTACTTC. It encodes CSAERKETQYF. The chain is built from TRBV20-1 and TRBJ2-5; the D is unclear. CDR1 and CDR2 from the germline V gene are DFQATT and SNEGSKA (reference sequence). Trimming left V 6 bases short and J 3 bases short, with 8 bases between. This CDR3 region has 11 residues.